This paragraph covers one T cell receptor (beta chain) sequence. This entry belongs to a study of T cell changes during pregnancy in multiple sclerosis. CDR1 is SNHLY, CDR2 FYNNEI, per germline. V shed 7 bases and J 3 bases; nucleotides not matched to a gene: 10. The CDR3 has 15 amino acids. Produced via immunoSEQ multiplex PCR; TCRdb's table is partial and in-frame only. The sample consists of about 22,000 clones, approximately 89% of them appearing once. The chain is built from TRBV2 and TRBJ2-7; TRBD2 aligns across 9 bases. Sequencing used CD4+ T cells from peripheral blood mononuclear cells, obtained after pregnancy. The sequence came from a female donor in good health, enrolled as a control in a pregnancy study. In nucleotides, the CDR3 is TGTGCCAGCACGGGAAGCGGGGGGTCCAACTACGAGCAGTACTTC. This codes for CASTGSGGSNYEQYF.